This T cell receptor beta chain was documented in a study of post-analysis software for immune sequencing data. Background on the study: Relapsing-remitting, secondary progressive and progressive-relapsing forms made up the multiple sclerosis disease courses.

Overall study results and limits: TRBV5-6, TRBV5-1 and TRBV20-1 belonged to a set of roughly five TRBV segments that were more frequent in patients than controls. Normalized Chao1 diversity in multiple sclerosis patients fell significantly below that of controls.

The CDR3 covers 15 residues. V lost 3 bases, J lost 6 bases, and 9 bases stayed unmatched. Germline V lookup: CDR1 MNHEY, CDR2 SMNVEV (reference sequence). This clonotype came up a few times. The antigen remains undetermined. Incorporated into the TCR beta cDNA libraries were unique molecular identifiers, which served to reduce PCR and sequencing biases. In TCRdb, the PCR reads were re-called with MiXCR into one record per CDR3 protein. The table lists hundreds of thousands of distinct CDR3 sequences, about 53% of them singletons. The V gene is TRBV27, the J gene TRBJ2-7, with 9 positions matching TRBD1. Sequencing used blood. The sequence came from a girl aged 10 to 17 with multiple sclerosis. CDR3 nucleotide sequence: TGTGCCAGCAGTTTCGGGTCACAGGGGGCGGGCGAGCAGTACTTC. Amino acid sequence: CASSFGSQGAGEQYF.